Detailed here is one TCR beta chain. The antigen is not known. Measured with immunoSEQ multiplex PCR; TCRdb has only the in-frame clones, and not every one. The table lists tens of thousands of clones, approximately 81% of them singletons. The sample belongs to a study of glioma-infiltrating T cells after dendritic cell vaccination. Findings of the study overall: Longer survival after dendritic cell vaccination followed higher pretreatment TIL content. Complete blood and tumor specimen sets were limited to few patients.

Germline V gene lookup returns CDR1 SGHDT and CDR2 YYEEEE. The V and J ends lost 4 bases and 4 bases, in that order; junction bases with no gene match: 11. There are 17 residues in the CDR3. Patients had residual fresh-frozen tumor tissue and more than two years of survival data. No glioblastoma patient carried an isocitrate dehydrogenase mutation. The TCR originated in a human donor with glioblastoma. Material: blood, obtained before dendritic cell vaccination. The V and J genes are TRBV5-6 and TRBJ2-2; 9 bases align to TRBD1. CDR3 region: CASSPPPTGGRTGELFF. Here the CDR3 DNA reads TGTGCCAGCAGCCCGCCCCCCACAGGGGGCCGCACCGGGGAGCTGTTTTTT.